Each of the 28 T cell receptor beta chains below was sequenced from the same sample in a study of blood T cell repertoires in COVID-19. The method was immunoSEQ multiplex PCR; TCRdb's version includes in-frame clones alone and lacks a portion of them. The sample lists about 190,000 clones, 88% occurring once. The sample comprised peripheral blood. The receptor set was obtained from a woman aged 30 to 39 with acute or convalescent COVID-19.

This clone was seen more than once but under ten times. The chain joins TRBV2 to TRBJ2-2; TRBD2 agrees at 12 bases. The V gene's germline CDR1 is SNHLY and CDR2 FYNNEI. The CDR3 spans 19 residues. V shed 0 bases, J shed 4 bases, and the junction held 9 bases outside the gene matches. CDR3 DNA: TGTGCCAGCAGTGAAGCGCCCGGACTAGCGGGATCGGTCACCGGGGAGCTGTTTTTT. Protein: CASSEAPGLAGSVTGELFF. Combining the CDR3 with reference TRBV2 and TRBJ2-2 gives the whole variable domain EPEVTQTPSHQVTQMGQEVILRCVPISNHLYFYWYRQILGQKVEFLVSFYNNEISEKSEIFDDQFSVERPDGSNFTLKIRSTKLEDSAMYFCASSEAPGLAGSVTGELFFGEGSRLTVL.

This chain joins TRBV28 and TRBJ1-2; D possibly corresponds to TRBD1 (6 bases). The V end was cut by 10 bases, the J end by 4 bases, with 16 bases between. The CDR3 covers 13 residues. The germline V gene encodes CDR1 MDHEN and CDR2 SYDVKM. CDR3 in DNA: TGTGCCACCACCGGGACACGGGGCTATGGCTACACCTTC. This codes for CATTGTRGYGYTF.

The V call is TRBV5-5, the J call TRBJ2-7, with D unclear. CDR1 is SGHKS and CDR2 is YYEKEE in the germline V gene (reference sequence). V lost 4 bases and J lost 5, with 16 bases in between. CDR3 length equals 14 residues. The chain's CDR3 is CASSRVQVGHEQYF. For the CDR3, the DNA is TGTGCCAGCAGCCGGGTGCAAGTCGGCCACGAGCAGTACTTC. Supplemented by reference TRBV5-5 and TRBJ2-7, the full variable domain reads DAGVTQSPTHLIKTRGQQVTLRCSPISGHKSVSWYQQVLGQGPQFIFQYYEKEERGRGNFPDRFSARQFPNYSSELNVNALLLGDSALYLCASSRVQVGHEQYFGPGTRLTVT.

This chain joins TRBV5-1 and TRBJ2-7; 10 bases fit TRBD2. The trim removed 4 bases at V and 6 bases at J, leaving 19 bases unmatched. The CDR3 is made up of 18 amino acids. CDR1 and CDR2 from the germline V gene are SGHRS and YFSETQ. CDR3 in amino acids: CASSPLPQLAGGSLEQYF. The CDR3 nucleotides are TGCGCCAGCAGCCCCCTACCACAATTAGCGGGAGGATCCCTCGAGCAGTACTTC.

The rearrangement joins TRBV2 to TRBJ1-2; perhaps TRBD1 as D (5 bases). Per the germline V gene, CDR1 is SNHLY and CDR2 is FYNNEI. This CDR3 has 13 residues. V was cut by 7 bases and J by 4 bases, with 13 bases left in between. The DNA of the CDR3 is TGTGCCAGCACCACGGGGGGTCGCTATGGCTACACCTTC. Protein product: CASTTGGRYGYTF. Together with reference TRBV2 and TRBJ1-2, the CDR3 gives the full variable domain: EPEVTQTPSHQVTQMGQEVILRCVPISNHLYFYWYRQILGQKVEFLVSFYNNEISEKSEIFDDQFSVERPDGSNFTLKIRSTKLEDSAMYFCASTTGGRYGYTFGSGTRLTVV.

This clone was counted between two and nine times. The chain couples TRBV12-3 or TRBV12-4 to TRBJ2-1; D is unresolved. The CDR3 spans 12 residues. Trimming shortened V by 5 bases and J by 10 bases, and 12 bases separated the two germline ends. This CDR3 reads CASSRRLREQFF. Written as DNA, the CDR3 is TGTGCCAGCAGTCGTCGACTTCGCGAGCAGTTCTTC.

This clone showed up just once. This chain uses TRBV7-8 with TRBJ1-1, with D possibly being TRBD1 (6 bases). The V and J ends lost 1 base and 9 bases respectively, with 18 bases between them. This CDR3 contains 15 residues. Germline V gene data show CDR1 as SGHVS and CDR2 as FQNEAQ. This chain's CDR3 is CASSLVWGGRDKAFF. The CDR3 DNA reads TGTGCCAGCAGCTTAGTATGGGGTGGTCGGGACAAAGCTTTCTTT.

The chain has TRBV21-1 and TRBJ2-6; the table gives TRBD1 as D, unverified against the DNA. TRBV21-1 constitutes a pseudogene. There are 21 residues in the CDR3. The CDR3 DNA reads TGTGCCAGTCTCACCCATCCGGGACAGAGAAAGGGGAACTCTGGGGCCAACGTCCTGACTTTC. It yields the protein CASLTHPGQRKGNSGANVLTF.

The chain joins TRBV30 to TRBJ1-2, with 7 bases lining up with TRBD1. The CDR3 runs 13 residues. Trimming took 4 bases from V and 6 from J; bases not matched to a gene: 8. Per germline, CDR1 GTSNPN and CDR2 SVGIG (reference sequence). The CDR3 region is CAWIQRGTDGYTF. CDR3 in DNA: TGTGCCTGGATTCAACGGGGGACAGATGGCTACACCTTC.

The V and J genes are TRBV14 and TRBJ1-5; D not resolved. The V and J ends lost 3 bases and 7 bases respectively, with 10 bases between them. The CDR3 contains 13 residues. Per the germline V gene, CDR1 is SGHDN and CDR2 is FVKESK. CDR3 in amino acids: CASSQGLQQPQHF. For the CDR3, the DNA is TGTGCCAGCAGCCAGGGTTTACAGCAGCCCCAGCATTTT.

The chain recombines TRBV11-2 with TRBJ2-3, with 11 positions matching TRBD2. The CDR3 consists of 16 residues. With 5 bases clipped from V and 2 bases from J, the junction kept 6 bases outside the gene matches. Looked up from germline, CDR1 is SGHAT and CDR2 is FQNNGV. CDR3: CASSKLAGDLTDTQYF. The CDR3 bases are TGTGCCAGCAGCAAACTAGCGGGAGACCTCACAGATACGCAGTATTTT.

The CDR3 reads CASRDTRVTEAFF. The CDR3, as DNA: TGTGCCAGCAGAGATACTCGCGTCACGGAAGCTTTCTTT. The chain has TRBV12-3 or TRBV12-4 and TRBJ1-1; D is ambiguous. V was pared by 6 bases and J by 8 bases, with 16 bases between. This CDR3 region has 13 residues.

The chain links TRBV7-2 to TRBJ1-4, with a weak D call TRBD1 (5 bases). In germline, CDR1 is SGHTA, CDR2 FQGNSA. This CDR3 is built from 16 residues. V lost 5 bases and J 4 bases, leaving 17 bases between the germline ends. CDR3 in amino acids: CASSRTPGTFNEKLFF. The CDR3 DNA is TGTGCCAGCAGCCGGACACCCGGGACTTTTAATGAAAAACTGTTTTTT.

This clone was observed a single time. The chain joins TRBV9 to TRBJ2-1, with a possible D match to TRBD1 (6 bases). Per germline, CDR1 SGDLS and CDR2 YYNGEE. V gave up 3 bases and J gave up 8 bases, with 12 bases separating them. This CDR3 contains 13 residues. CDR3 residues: CASSDSGADEQFF. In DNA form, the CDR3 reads TGTGCCAGCAGCGATTCAGGGGCGGATGAGCAGTTCTTC.

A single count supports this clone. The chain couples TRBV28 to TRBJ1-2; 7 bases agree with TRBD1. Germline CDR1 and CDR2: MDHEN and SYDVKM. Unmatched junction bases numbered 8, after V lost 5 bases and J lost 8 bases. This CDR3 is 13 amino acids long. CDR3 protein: CASSRQGFGGYTF. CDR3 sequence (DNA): TGTGCCAGCAGTAGACAGGGTTTTGGGGGCTACACCTTC.

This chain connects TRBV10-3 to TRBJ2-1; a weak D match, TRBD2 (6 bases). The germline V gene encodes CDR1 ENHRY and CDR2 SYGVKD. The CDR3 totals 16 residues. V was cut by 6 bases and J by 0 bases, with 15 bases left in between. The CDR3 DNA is TGTGCCATCAGCCCTGGGACTTCAAGCTCCTACAATGAGCAGTTCTTC. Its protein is CAISPGTSSSYNEQFF.

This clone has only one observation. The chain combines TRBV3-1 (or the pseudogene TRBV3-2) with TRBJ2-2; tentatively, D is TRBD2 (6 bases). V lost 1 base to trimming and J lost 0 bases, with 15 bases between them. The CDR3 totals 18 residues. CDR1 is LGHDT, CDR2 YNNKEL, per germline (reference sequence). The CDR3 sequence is CASSQGTGLAPNTGELFF. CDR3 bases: TGTGCCAGCAGCCAAGGAACCGGGCTAGCGCCGAACACCGGGGAGCTGTTTTTT.

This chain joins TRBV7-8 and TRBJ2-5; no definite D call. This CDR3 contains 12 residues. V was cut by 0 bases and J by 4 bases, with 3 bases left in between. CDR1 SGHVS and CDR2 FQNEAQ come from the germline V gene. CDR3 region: CASSLARETQYF. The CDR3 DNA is TGTGCCAGCAGCTTAGCGAGAGAGACCCAGTACTTC.

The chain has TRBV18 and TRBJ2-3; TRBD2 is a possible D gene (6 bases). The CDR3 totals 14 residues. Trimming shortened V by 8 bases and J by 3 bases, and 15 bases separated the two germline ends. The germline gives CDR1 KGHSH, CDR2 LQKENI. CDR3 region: CASTRLVLTDTQYF. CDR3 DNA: TGTGCCAGCACCAGACTAGTACTGACAGATACGCAGTATTTT.

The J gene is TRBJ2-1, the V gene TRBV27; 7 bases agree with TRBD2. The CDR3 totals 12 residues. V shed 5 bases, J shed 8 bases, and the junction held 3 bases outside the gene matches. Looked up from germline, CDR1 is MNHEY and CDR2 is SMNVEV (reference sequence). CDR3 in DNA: TGTGCCAGCAGTGGTACTAGCGATGAGCAGTTCTTC. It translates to CASSGTSDEQFF.

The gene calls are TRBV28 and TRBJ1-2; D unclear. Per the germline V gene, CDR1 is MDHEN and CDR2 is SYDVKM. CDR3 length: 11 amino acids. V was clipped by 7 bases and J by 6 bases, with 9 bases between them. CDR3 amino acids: CASKQRNGYTF. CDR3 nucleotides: TGTGCCAGCAAACAACGTAATGGCTACACCTTC.

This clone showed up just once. CDR3 nucleotides: TGTGCCAGCAGTAATGGATTCGGGGAGACCCAGTACTTC. Protein product: CASSNGFGETQYF. The rearrangement joins TRBV6-4 to TRBJ2-5; no clear D gene. Trimming took 5 bases from V and 5 from J, leaving 12 bases between them. Germline CDR1 reads MRHNA; CDR2 reads SNTAGT. The CDR3 contains 13 residues.

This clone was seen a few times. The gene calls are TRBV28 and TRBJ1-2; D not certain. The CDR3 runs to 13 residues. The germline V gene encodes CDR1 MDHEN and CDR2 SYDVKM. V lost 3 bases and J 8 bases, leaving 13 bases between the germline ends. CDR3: CASSFRQREGYTF. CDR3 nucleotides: TGTGCCAGCAGTTTCCGGCAGCGGGAAGGCTACACCTTC.

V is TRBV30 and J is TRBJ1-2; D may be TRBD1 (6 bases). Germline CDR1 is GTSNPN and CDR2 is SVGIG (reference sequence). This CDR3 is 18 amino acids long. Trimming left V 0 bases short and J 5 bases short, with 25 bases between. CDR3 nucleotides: TGTGCCTGGAGTGTAAGTGCTACCGGGACAAAATCGCGGTATGGCTACACCTTC. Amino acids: CAWSVSATGTKSRYGYTF. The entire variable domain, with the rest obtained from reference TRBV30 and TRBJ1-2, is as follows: SQTIHQWPATLVQPVGSPLSLECTVEGTSNPNLYWYRQAAGRGLQLLFYSVGIGQISSEVPQNLSASRPQDRQFILSSKKLLLSDSGFYLCAWSVSATGTKSRYGYTFGSGTRLTVV.

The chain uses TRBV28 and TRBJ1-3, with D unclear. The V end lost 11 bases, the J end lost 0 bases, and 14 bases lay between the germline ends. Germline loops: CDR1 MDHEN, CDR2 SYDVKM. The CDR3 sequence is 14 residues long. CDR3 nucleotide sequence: TGTGCCGGCCAACGTTCTGGCTCTGGAAACACCATATATTTT. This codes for CAGQRSGSGNTIYF. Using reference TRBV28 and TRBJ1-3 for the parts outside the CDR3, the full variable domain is DVKVTQSSRYLVKRTGEKVFLECVQDMDHENMFWYRQDPGLGLRLIYFSYDVKMKEKGDIPEGYSVSREKKERFSLILESASTNQTSMYLCAGQRSGSGNTIYFGEGSWLTVV.

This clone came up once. In DNA form, the CDR3 reads TGTGCCAGCAGGACTCGAGGTTCTGTGATCTACACCTTC. Its translation is CASRTRGSVIYTF. This chain uses TRBV27 with TRBJ1-2; the D is unclear. Germline CDR1 MNHEY, CDR2 SMNVEV (reference sequence). The CDR3 is 13 amino acids. Trimming removed 6 bases from V and 10 bases from J, with 18 bases in between.

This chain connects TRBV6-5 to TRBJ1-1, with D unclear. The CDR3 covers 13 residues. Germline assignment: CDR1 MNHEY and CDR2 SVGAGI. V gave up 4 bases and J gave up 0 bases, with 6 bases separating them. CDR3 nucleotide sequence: TGTGCCAGCAGTTCTGGAGTGAACACTGAAGCTTTCTTT. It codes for CASSSGVNTEAFF.

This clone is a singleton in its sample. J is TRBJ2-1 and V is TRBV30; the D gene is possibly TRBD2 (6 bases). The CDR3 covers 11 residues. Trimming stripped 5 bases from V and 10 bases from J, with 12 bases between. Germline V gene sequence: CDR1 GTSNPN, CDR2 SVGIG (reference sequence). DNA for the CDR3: TGTGCCTGGGCTTCGGGGGTAGAGCAGTTCTTC. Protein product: CAWASGVEQFF.